This T cell receptor (beta chain) was sequenced in a study of shared T cell receptors in the human thymus. The V and J ends lost 3 bases and 9 bases respectively, with 17 bases between them. This CDR3 is 14 amino acids long. Germline lookup yields CDR1 SGHAT and CDR2 FQNNGV. Repertoires were generated with immunoSEQ multiplex PCR, while TCRdb's copy carries only in-frame clones and drops some. The repertoire holds 450,000 to 650,000 clones, approximately 80% seen once, with roughly 0.013% in the top ten. These data were also reused for a study on human thymus T cells. That report notes: Donors were healthy Finnish infants having corrective surgery for congenital heart defects. Resections removed during corrective heart surgery provided the thymus tissue used. Use of V and J genes seemed skewed within the thymic and blood repertoires. Among unrelated individuals, related research reported thymic repertoires that overlapped highly.

The chain links TRBV11-2 to TRBJ1-2, with D possibly matching TRBD1 (5 bases). This clonotype was sampled from a boy in the first two years of life with a congenital heart defect. Sequenced material: thymocytes. For the CDR3, the DNA is TGTGCCAGCAGCTTCGGGGGGTCGCCTTGGAGCTACACCTTC. Residues: CASSFGGSPWSYTF.